This T cell receptor beta chain is drawn from a study of control samples from healthy donors and cancer patients. Produced via immunoSEQ multiplex PCR; TCRdb's table is partial and in-frame only. The table records roughly 100,000 clones, just over 90% of them present only once. The CDR3 has 14 amino acids. The V end was cut by 5 bases, the J end by 5 bases, with 15 bases between. Germline CDR1 is SGHAT and CDR2 is FQNNGV. The V call is TRBV11-2, the J call TRBJ1-2; D remains unclear. The origin of this receptor is a woman aged 18 to 35 in good health. Sample: blood. CDR3 loop: CASSPPFRSYGYTF. Written as DNA, the CDR3 is TGTGCCAGCAGCCCCCCCTTCAGAAGTTATGGCTACACCTTC.